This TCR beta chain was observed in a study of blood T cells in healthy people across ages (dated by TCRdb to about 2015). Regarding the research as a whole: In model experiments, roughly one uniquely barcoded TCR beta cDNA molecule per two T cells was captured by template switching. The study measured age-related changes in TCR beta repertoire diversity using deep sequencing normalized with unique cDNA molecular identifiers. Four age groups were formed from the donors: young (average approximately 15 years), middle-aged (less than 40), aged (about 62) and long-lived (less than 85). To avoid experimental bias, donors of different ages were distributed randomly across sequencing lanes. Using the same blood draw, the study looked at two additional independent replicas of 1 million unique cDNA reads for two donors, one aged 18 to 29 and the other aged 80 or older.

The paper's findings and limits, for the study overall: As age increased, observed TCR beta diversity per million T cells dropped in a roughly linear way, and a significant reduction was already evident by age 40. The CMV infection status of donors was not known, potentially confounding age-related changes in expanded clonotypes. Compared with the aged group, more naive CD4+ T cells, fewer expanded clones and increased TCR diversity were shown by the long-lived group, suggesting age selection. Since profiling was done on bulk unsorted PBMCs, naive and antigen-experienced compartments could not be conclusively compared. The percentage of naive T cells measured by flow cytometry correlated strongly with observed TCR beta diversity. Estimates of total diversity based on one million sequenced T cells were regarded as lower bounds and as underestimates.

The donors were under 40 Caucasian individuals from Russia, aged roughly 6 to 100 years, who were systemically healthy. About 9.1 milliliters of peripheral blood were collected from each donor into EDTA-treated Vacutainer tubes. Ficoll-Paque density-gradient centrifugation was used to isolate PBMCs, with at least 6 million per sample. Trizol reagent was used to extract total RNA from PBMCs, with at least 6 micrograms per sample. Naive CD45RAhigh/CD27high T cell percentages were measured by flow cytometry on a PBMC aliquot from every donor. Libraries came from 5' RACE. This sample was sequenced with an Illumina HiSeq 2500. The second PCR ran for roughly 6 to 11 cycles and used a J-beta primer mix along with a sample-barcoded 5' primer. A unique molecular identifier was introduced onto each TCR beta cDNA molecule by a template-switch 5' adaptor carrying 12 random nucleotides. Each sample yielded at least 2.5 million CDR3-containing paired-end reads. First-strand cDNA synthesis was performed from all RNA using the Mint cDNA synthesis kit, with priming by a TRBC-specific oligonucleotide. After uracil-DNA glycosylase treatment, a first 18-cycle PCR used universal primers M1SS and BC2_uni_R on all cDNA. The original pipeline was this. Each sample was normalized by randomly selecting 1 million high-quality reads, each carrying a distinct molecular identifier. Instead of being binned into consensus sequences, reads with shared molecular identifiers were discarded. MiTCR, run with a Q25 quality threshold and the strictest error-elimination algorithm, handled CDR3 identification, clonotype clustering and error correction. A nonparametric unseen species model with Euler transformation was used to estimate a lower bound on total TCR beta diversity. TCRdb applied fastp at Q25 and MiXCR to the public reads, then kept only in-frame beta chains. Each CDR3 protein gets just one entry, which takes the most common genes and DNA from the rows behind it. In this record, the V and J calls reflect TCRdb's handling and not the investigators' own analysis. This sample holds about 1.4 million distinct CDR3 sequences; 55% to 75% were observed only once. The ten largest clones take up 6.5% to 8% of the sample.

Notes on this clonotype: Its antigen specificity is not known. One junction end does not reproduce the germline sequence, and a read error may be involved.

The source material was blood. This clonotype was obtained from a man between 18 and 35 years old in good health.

The DNA is as follows: TGTGCCAGCAGTACCTTGACCGCTGAAGCTTTCTTT. This yields the protein CASSTLTAEAFF. The rearranged segments are TRBV19 and TRBJ1-1; the D segment cannot be called with confidence. CDR1 LNHDA and CDR2 SQIVND are derived from the germline V gene (reference sequence). CDR3 length: 12 amino acids, cysteine to phenylalanine. Only the CDR3 part of the read is kept: 36 bases, read in frame from the first base.